The 2 T cell receptor beta chains reported below all come from one sample, sequenced in a study of a mutant IDH1 vaccine in newly diagnosed glioma. Specified time point: week 35, safety follow-up. Vaccination used 300 ug of mutant IDH1 20-mer peptide per dose, with topical imiquimod. TCRdb keeps only in-frame clones here, not all; method: immunoSEQ multiplex PCR. The sample lists approximately 41,000 clones, around 91% occurring once. No antigen has been assigned to these receptors. The sequences come from PBMCs, collected from a glioma patient whose treatment included an IDH1 peptide vaccine. The receptors shown here come from a man in his forties or fifties with glioma.

The J gene is TRBJ1-1, the V gene TRBV7-2; tentatively, D is TRBD1 (6 bases). Germline lookup yields CDR1 SGHTA and CDR2 FQGNSA. This CDR3 region has 14 residues. The V end was cut by 5 bases, the J end by 5 bases, with 15 bases between. CDR3 amino acids: CASSPQGGRTEAFF. CDR3 DNA sequence: TGTGCCAGCAGCCCCCAAGGGGGAAGGACTGAAGCTTTCTTT. The full variable domain, completed using reference TRBV7-2 and TRBJ1-1, is GAGVSQSPSNKVTEKGKDVELRCDPISGHTALYWYRQSLGQGLEFLIYFQGNSAPDKSGLPSDRFSAERTGGSVSTLTIQRTQQEDSAVYLCASSPQGGRTEAFFGQGTRLTVV.

J is TRBJ1-2 and V is TRBV27; D is perhaps TRBD1 (5 bases). CDR3 length: 15 amino acids. Germline CDR1 and CDR2: MNHEY and SMNVEV (reference sequence). The V and J ends lost 9 bases and 4 bases respectively, with 21 bases between them. CDR3 residues: CARRGDGSSPYGYTF. The DNA for the CDR3 is TGTGCCAGGCGCGGGGACGGATCCTCCCCCTATGGCTACACCTTC.